This TCR beta chain was captured in a study of T cell changes during pregnancy in multiple sclerosis. The junction had 9 bases not matched to a gene; V was cut back by 5 bases and J by 7 bases. This CDR3 is built from 15 residues. The germline V gene encodes CDR1 MRHNA and CDR2 SNTAGT. The data were produced by immunoSEQ multiplex PCR, yet TCRdb's version contains in-frame clones alone and is incomplete. The sample contains just over 65,000 clones, roughly 89% of which appear only once. This TCR was recovered from a female donor with multiple sclerosis, enrolled in a pregnancy study. The sample was peripheral blood, taken in the second trimester of pregnancy. The chain recombines TRBV6-4 with TRBJ2-7, with 12 bases fitting TRBD1. The CDR3 loop reads CASSTRGQGAGEQYF. In DNA form, the CDR3 reads TGTGCCAGCAGTACCAGGGGACAGGGGGCAGGGGAGCAGTACTTC.